This T cell receptor (beta chain) was identified in a study of T cell repertoires in cytomegalovirus infection. As for the study in general: Use of recently identified HLA-C-restricted and well-studied HLA-B-restricted CMV epitopes was part of the study. Findings and caveats of the study: Clonotype analysis showed dominance of the ex vivo response by HLA-C-restricted CMV-specific TCR beta clonotypes. The cumulative frequency of public TCR beta families identified carriers of CMV plus the relevant HLA.

TCRdb analysed the reads with MiXCR anew, one entry per CDR3 protein. The table has hundreds of thousands of distinct CDR3 sequences, roughly 30% seen once; the top ten hold over 12%. This clonotype came up many times. The antigen remains unidentified. Germline-derived CDR1 and CDR2 are SEHNR and FQNEAQ (reference sequence). The CDR3 loop spans 15 amino acids. The trim removed 5 bases at V and 7 bases at J, leaving 8 bases unmatched. This clonotype was sampled from a human donor in good health (CMV status not recorded). Some clones in this sample may be carry-over from other donors' samples. Sample: cultured CD8+ T cells from PBMCs, taken from culture after CMV antigen stimulation. The V call is TRBV7-9, the J call TRBJ2-1; 10 positions match TRBD2. The CDR3 region is CASSHTSGGANEQFF. The CDR3 DNA is TGTGCCAGCAGCCATACCAGCGGGGGGGCTAATGAGCAGTTCTTC.